Listed below are T cell receptor beta chains from one sample, sequenced in a study of cytomegalovirus exposure and HLA in healthy donors. Clones were sequenced by immunoSEQ multiplex PCR, and TCRdb holds only the in-frame ones, with some missing. The sample carries more than 250,000 clones, 85% to 90% recorded once. The material sequenced was PBMCs. Receptors originate from a woman aged 18-29 years in good health and CMV-seronegative. The CDR3 runs from the conserved cysteine through the conserved F or W. Fields, in order: J gene, CDR3 length, clone size, D gene, V gene, CDR3 protein, CDR3 DNA. The D gene is left open where the match is weak. Rows give clone size only sometimes, using once, few, many, or a class for an expanded clone.

J: TRBJ2-7; length: 14; size: -; D: TRBD2; V: TRBV19; CDR3: CASLETSGRYEQYF; DNA: TGTGCCAGTCTAGAGACTAGCGGGCGTTACGAGCAGTACTTC
J: TRBJ1-1; length: 16; size: -; D: TRBD1; V: TRBV5-1; CDR3: CASSLRAGGLNTEAFF; DNA: TGCGCCAGCAGCTTGAGGGCAGGGGGTCTGAACACTGAAGCTTTCTTT
J: TRBJ1-1; length: 14; size: -; D: -; V: TRBV7-9; CDR3: CASKMAGANTEAFF; DNA: TGTGCCAGCAAGATGGCGGGGGCGAACACTGAAGCTTTCTTT
J: TRBJ1-1; length: 16; size: -; D: -; V: TRBV6-1; CDR3: CASREGVAGLNTEAFF; DNA: TGTGCCAGCAGGGAAGGTGTGGCAGGGTTGAACACTGAAGCTTTCTTT
J: TRBJ2-1; length: 14; size: -; D: -; V: TRBV5-4; CDR3: CASSLGGGQTEQFF; DNA: TGTGCCAGCAGCTTGGGAGGCGGGCAGACTGAGCAGTTCTTC
J: TRBJ2-7; length: 16; size: -; D: -; V: TRBV29-1; CDR3: CSVEDGRGTTGYEQYF; DNA: TGCAGCGTTGAAGATGGGCGAGGGACAACAGGGTACGAGCAGTACTTC
J: TRBJ1-5; length: 18; size: -; D: TRBD1; V: TRBV5-5; CDR3: CASSPPGDRGFLSQPQHF; DNA: TGTGCCAGCAGCCCGCCCGGGGACAGGGGTTTTTTAAGTCAGCCCCAGCATTTT
J: TRBJ1-3; length: 15; size: -; D: -; V: TRBV5-1; CDR3: CASSLLGGSGNTIYF; DNA: TGCGCCAGCAGCCTACTAGGCGGTTCTGGAAACACCATATATTTT
J: TRBJ1-4; length: 12; size: few; D: -; V: TRBV6-1; CDR3: CASRPTNEKLFF; DNA: TGTGCCAGCCGTCCAACTAATGAAAAACTGTTTTTT
J: TRBJ1-1; length: 13; size: -; D: -; V: TRBV6-5; CDR3: CASSRAGATEAFF; DNA: TGTGCCAGCAGCCGCGCGGGGGCCACTGAAGCTTTCTTT
J: TRBJ1-1; length: 14; size: -; D: TRBD1; V: TRBV7-3; CDR3: CASSKPDRVHEAFF; DNA: TGTGCCAGCAGCAAACCGGACAGGGTTCATGAAGCTTTCTTT
J: TRBJ1-6; length: 16; size: -; D: TRBD1; V: TRBV6-5; CDR3: CASSYSDRVIGSPLHF; DNA: TGTGCCAGCAGTTACTCGGACAGGGTCATAGGTTCCCCCCTCCACTTT
J: TRBJ2-2; length: 15; size: -; D: TRBD1; V: TRBV13; CDR3: CASSLGQGDTGELFF; DNA: TGTGCCAGCAGCTTAGGCCAGGGGGACACCGGGGAGCTGTTTTTT
J: TRBJ2-3; length: 14; size: -; D: -; V: TRBV2; CDR3: CASSWQGSTDTQYF; DNA: TGTGCCAGCAGCTGGCAGGGGAGCACAGATACGCAGTATTTT
J: TRBJ2-2; length: 14; size: -; D: -; V: TRBV5-1; CDR3: CASSSGQITGELFF; DNA: TGCGCCAGCAGCTCCGGACAGATCACCGGGGAGCTGTTTTTT
J: TRBJ1-2; length: 12; size: -; D: TRBD1; V: TRBV7-9; CDR3: CSSSYDREGYTF; DNA: TGTTCCAGCAGCTACGACAGGGAGGGCTACACCTTC
J: TRBJ2-6; length: 15; size: -; D: -; V: TRBV6-5; CDR3: CASSYQGTGANVLTF; DNA: TGTGCCAGCAGTTACCAGGGAACCGGGGCCAACGTCCTGACTTTC
J: TRBJ2-7; length: 13; size: -; D: -; V: TRBV4-1; CDR3: CASSQTPGPEQYF; DNA: TGCGCCAGCAGCCAAACCCCGGGTCCCGAGCAGTACTTC
J: TRBJ1-6; length: 16; size: -; D: TRBD1; V: TRBV5-1; CDR3: CASSLGRGLNNSPLHF; DNA: TGCGCCAGCAGCTTGGGCAGGGGGCTGAATAATTCACCCCTCCACTTT
J: TRBJ1-2; length: 13; size: -; D: -; V: TRBV19; CDR3: CASVKGQLYGYTF; DNA: TGTGCCAGTGTTAAGGGGCAGCTCTATGGCTACACCTTC
J: TRBJ1-1; length: 19; size: -; D: TRBD1; V: TRBV5-1; CDR3: CASSGRVGQGALGSTEAFF; DNA: TGCGCCAGCAGCGGGAGGGTTGGACAGGGGGCTCTTGGTAGCACTGAAGCTTTCTTT
J: TRBJ1-4; length: 14; size: -; D: TRBD1; V: TRBV2; CDR3: CASSYRDRIEKLFF; DNA: TGTGCCAGCAGTTACCGGGACAGAATTGAAAAACTGTTTTTT
J: TRBJ1-2; length: 16; size: -; D: -; V: TRBV5-4; CDR3: CASSLEGDGFNYGYTF; DNA: TGTGCCAGCAGCTTGGAGGGGGACGGTTTTAACTATGGCTACACCTTC
J: TRBJ1-1; length: 14; size: -; D: -; V: TRBV5-4; CDR3: CASSSRGGNTEAFF; DNA: TGTGCCAGCAGCTCCCGTGGCGGGAACACTGAAGCTTTCTTT
J: TRBJ2-7; length: 12; size: -; D: -; V: TRBV28; CDR3: CASSLEGDMQYF; DNA: TGTGCCAGCAGTTTAGAGGGGGACATGCAGTACTTC
J: TRBJ2-3; length: 10; size: -; D: -; V: TRBV20-1; CDR3: CGASTDTQYF; DNA: TGCGGGGCTAGCACAGATACGCAGTATTTT
J: TRBJ2-6; length: 14; size: -; D: -; V: TRBV6-1; CDR3: CAGEQGSGANVLTF; DNA: TGTGCCGGGGAACAGGGCTCTGGGGCCAACGTCCTGACTTTC
J: TRBJ2-1; length: 15; size: -; D: -; V: TRBV5-1; CDR3: CASSSTPSSYNEQFF; DNA: TGCGCCAGCAGCTCGACTCCGAGCTCCTACAATGAGCAGTTCTTC
J: TRBJ1-6; length: 14; size: -; D: -; V: TRBV5-6; CDR3: CASRQTGTDSPLHF; DNA: TGTGCCAGCAGGCAAACAGGGACGGATTCACCCCTCCACTTT
J: TRBJ2-7; length: 14; size: once; D: TRBD2; V: TRBV7-7; CDR3: CASSPGLESYEQYF; DNA: TGTGCTAGCAGTCCAGGACTAGAGTCCTACGAGCAGTACTTC
J: TRBJ1-1; length: 16; size: -; D: -; V: TRBV5-1; CDR3: CASSLGHPRGNTEAFF; DNA: TGCGCCAGCAGCTTGGGACATCCCAGGGGGAACACTGAAGCTTTCTTT
J: TRBJ2-2; length: 18; size: -; D: -; V: TRBV15; CDR3: CATSRDPAGSWSTGELFF; DNA: TGTGCCACCAGCAGAGATCCCGCCGGGTCCTGGTCCACCGGGGAGCTGTTTTTT
J: TRBJ1-5; length: 17; size: -; D: -; V: TRBV9; CDR3: CASSAGHSTAPNQPQHF; DNA: TGTGCCAGCAGCGCAGGACACTCGACCGCCCCCAATCAGCCCCAGCATTTT